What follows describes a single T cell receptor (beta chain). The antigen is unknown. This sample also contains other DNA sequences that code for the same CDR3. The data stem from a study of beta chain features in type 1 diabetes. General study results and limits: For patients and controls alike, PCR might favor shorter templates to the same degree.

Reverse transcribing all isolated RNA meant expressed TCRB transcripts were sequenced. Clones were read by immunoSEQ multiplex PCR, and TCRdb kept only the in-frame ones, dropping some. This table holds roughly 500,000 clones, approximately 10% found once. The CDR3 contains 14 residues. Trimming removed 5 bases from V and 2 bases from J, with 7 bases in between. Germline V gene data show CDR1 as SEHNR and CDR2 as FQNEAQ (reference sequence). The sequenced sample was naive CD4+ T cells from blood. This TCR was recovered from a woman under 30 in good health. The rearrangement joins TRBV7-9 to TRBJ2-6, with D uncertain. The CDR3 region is CASSPRAGANVLTF. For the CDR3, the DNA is TGTGCCAGCAGCCCCCGGGCTGGGGCCAACGTCCTGACTTTC.